Following are 8 T cell receptor beta chains from one sample sequenced in a study of T cell changes during pregnancy in multiple sclerosis. TCRdb's table, derived via immunoSEQ multiplex PCR, lists solely in-frame clones and lacks some. The sample has 95,000 to 100,000 clones, 91% seen once; the top ten hold over 2.5%. The sequences come from peripheral blood, collected in the second trimester of pregnancy. The receptors stem from a female donor with multiple sclerosis, enrolled in a pregnancy study.

In its sample, this clone was seen once. This chain links TRBV2 with TRBJ2-3; TRBD1 agrees at 7 bases. CDR3 length equals 15 residues. The germline V gene encodes CDR1 SNHLY and CDR2 FYNNEI. Trimming cost V 6 bases and J 2 bases; bases outside gene matches: 8. CDR3 nucleotide sequence: TGTGCCAGCAGCCTACAGGGGTGGTACACAGATACGCAGTATTTT. Translated, it gives CASSLQGWYTDTQYF.

The rearrangement links TRBV27 to TRBJ2-7; the D gene is possibly TRBD2 (7 bases). Germline V lookup: CDR1 MNHEY, CDR2 SMNVEV (reference sequence). The CDR3 contains 13 residues. With 3 bases removed from V and 5 bases from J, the gap between germline ends came to 11 bases. The CDR3 DNA reads as TGTGCCAGCAGTTTCGGGGGGCAGAACGAGCAGTACTTC. Amino acids: CASSFGGQNEQYF.

This chain links TRBV29-1 with TRBJ1-4, with D perhaps matching TRBD1 (5 bases). The V gene lost 5 bases and the J gene lost 3 bases, with 13 bases spanning the gap. In germline, CDR1 is SQVTM, CDR2 ANQGSEA. This CDR3 contains 14 residues. The CDR3 reads CSVSGPPANEKLFF. The CDR3 DNA sequence: TGCAGCGTTTCAGGGCCCCCGGCTAATGAAAAACTGTTTTTT.

The chain recombines TRBV9 with TRBJ2-1; TRBD2 agrees at 11 bases. The germline V gene encodes CDR1 SGDLS and CDR2 YYNGEE. The CDR3 contains 16 residues. After removal of 4 bases from V and 3 bases from J, the junction contained 6 bases not matched to a gene. The CDR3 nucleotides are TGTGCCAGCAGCCCGACACTAGCGGGAGTCTACAATGAGCAGTTCTTC. Translated: CASSPTLAGVYNEQFF.

The J gene is TRBJ1-1, the V gene TRBV4-1; a weak D match, TRBD1 (6 bases). The V gene lost 6 bases and the J gene lost 0 bases, with 17 bases spanning the gap. CDR1 is MGHRA and CDR2 is YSYEKL in the germline V gene. The CDR3 covers 16 residues. CDR3 sequence: CASRRVLRTVNTEAFF. The CDR3, as DNA: TGCGCCAGCAGACGCGTTTTACGGACAGTGAACACTGAAGCTTTCTTT.

The J gene is TRBJ2-1, the V gene TRBV6-6; TRBD2 might be the D (5 bases). The CDR3 extends over 16 amino acids. Trimming removed 5 bases at V and 7 bases at J, with 21 bases between. CDR1 and CDR2 (germline): MNHNY, SVGAGI (reference sequence). The CDR3 DNA is TGTGCCAGCAGTCGACCGCCGGGGAGTAACATGAATGAGCAGTTCTTC. It yields the protein CASSRPPGSNMNEQFF.

The chain links TRBV28 to TRBJ2-7; D might be TRBD2 (5 bases). V lost 2 bases, J lost 0 bases, and 5 bases lay in between. The CDR3 is made up of 13 amino acids. Germline values: CDR1 MDHEN, CDR2 SYDVKM. For the CDR3, the DNA is TGTGCCAGCAGTTTAACTAGCTCCTACGAGCAGTACTTC. It codes for CASSLTSSYEQYF. Looking up the rest from reference TRBV28 and TRBJ2-7 gives the full variable domain: DVKVTQSSRYLVKRTGEKVFLECVQDMDHENMFWYRQDPGLGLRLIYFSYDVKMKEKGDIPEGYSVSREKKERFSLILESASTNQTSMYLCASSLTSSYEQYFGPGTRLTVT.

The chain uses TRBV29-1 and TRBJ2-1; 7 bases align to TRBD1. CDR1 SQVTM and CDR2 ANQGSEA come from the germline V gene. The V gene end was trimmed by 6 bases and the J gene end by 3 bases; junction bases not matched to a gene: 11. The CDR3 consists of 15 residues. The CDR3 DNA follows: TGCAGCGTAAAAGGGGGCGGAGTGGGCTACAATGAGCAGTTCTTC. Residues: CSVKGGGVGYNEQFF.